This TCR beta chain was identified in a study of blood T cell repertoires in COVID-19. Study at large: Researchers got acute and convalescent COVID-19 samples from the United States, Italy and Spain. The analysed material was cDNA or gDNA that came from T cells, B-cell-depleted T cells, or PBMCs.

Seattle participants joined during active infection and were tracked over time. The CDR3 runs 14 residues. The germline V gene has CDR1 LGHDT and CDR2 YNNKEL (reference sequence). With V trimmed by 4 bases and J by 4 bases, 5 bases remained unmatched. Generated by immunoSEQ multiplex PCR, the TCRdb table keeps only in-frame clones and is missing some. The repertoire holds about 200,000 clones, 94% seen once, with 0.7% to 0.8% in the top ten. The sample consisted of peripheral blood. The clonotype originates from a man aged 25-45 years with COVID-19, enrolled during active disease. The J gene is TRBJ2-7, the V gene TRBV3-1 (or the pseudogene TRBV3-2), with 9 nucleotides matching TRBD1. CDR3: CASSPWGQGYEQYF. For the CDR3, the DNA is TGTGCCAGCAGCCCCTGGGGACAGGGATACGAGCAGTACTTC.